This T cell receptor (beta chain) was found in a study of blood T cell repertoires in COVID-19 (dated by TCRdb to the early 2020s). Background on the whole study: Collaborator samples came from the United States, Italy and Spain and covered acute and convalescent phases of COVID-19. The material from the prospective study consisted of cDNA or gDNA derived from T cells, B-cell-depleted T cells, or PBMCs. Subjects who had been exposed to COVID-19, were actively infected with it, or had recovered from it provided the deeply sampled blood TCRbeta repertoires that made up the dataset. The repertoires were released in a freely available public database intended as a resource for research on the immune response to SARS-CoV-2. The samples were drawn from two sources: the first 160 participants of the ongoing ImmuneRACE study, and fewer than 1,500 subjects contributed by 6 global collaborators. The sample metadata nearly always contained a de-identified subject ID, COVID-19 status, age in years and sex. Where available, HLA class I and class II types were taken from metadata supplied by the sample provider and were not determined by assay-based typing.

TCRbeta CDR3 regions were amplified from genomic DNA by means of the immunoSEQ Assay, a bias-controlled multiplex PCR. In the original analysis: The number of nucleated cells in each sample was estimated by amplification of reference gene primers within the assay. To quantify the absolute abundance of each unique TCRbeta CDR3 rearrangement, sequence reads were collapsed and filtered. For each sample, productive Simpson clonality was calculated as the square root of Simpson's diversity index across productive rearrangements. TCRdb re-hosts the immuneACCESS table, in-frame sequences only. Its copies lack some clones; in the studies checked, an unresolved V gene accounts for under half of them, and the cause for the rest is not known. V, J and clone size were drawn from that table, and D and trimming were deduced from the DNA. The sample table lists over 85,000 clones, 65% to 80% of them with a count of one. 6% to 8% of the sample goes to the ten largest clones.

Each collaborating institution followed its own protocols to collect whole blood in K2EDTA tubes. For TCRbeta analysis, collaborators shipped samples in one of three forms: frozen whole blood, isolated PBMCs, or DNA extracted from either of those sample types. What the work shows at the level of the full study, not this receptor alone: The amount of clinical and demographic metadata varied by source and participant and was provided uncurated.

V and J lose 4 bases and 14 bases, and a span of 17 bases separates them. The germline V gene supplies CDR1 SGHRS and CDR2 YFSETQ. Inclusive of the bounding cysteine and phenylalanine, the CDR3 is 12 residues long. The sequence is cut down to CDR3 DNA, 36 bases in frame from base 1. Notes on this clone: The specificity of this receptor is unknown. No base quality values were provided; no much bigger clone lies one nucleotide off.

Sequenced: peripheral blood. The source is a woman aged 60 to 75 with acute or convalescent COVID-19. The sequence joins TRBV5-1 to TRBJ2-3, with no confident D gene call. The nucleotide sequence is TGCGCCAGCAGCATTGAGCCAGAAATAGCGTATTTT. The translation is CASSIEPEIAYF.